The sequence of this TCR beta chain was determined in a study of T cells in Graves' hyperthyroidism and ophthalmopathy. Amplification yielded TCR beta CDR3 regions, with RNA transcripts as the source. TCR CDR3 regions were first amplified by RT-PCR with HTBI primers. TCRdb re-derived calls from the multiplex PCR reads in MiXCR, one entry per CDR3 protein. The sample lists 600,000 or so distinct CDR3 sequences, 46% seen once, with just over 8% in the top ten. The germline V gene has CDR1 SNHLY and CDR2 FYNNEI. The CDR3 runs 16 residues. With 8 bases removed from V and 0 bases from J, the gap between germline ends came to 20 bases. Hyperthyroidism, newly diagnosed and lasting under 2 months, affected patients aged 18 to 65. Exclusion followed for patients with uncontrolled infection, other autoimmune disease, pregnancy or lactation.

The source of this sequence is a woman under 30 with Graves' hyperthyroidism. The chain links TRBV2 to TRBJ2-7, with D possibly TRBD1 on 6 matching bases. Material: peripheral blood or thyroid tissue (not recorded which). The CDR3 loop reads CASERGSGTNSYEQYF. As DNA, the CDR3 is TGTGCCAGCGAACGGGGCTCTGGGACAAACTCCTACGAGCAGTACTTC.